Listed below are T cell receptor beta chains from one sample, sequenced in a study of T cell clones after liver transplantation. Produced via immunoSEQ multiplex PCR; TCRdb's table is partial and in-frame only. This sample has 80,000 or so clones, with about 82% found just once. This specimen consisted of CD4+ T cells from blood, obtained 45 to 47 months after liver transplant. These receptors all stem from a human patient who received a liver transplant. Some T cells may originate from the graft donor. Both conserved end residues are part of each CDR3. A D gene is named only where the DNA matches it firmly.

J gene,V gene,D gene,CDR3 protein
TRBJ2-1,TRBV25-1,TRBD2,CASSDPRTSGYNEQFF
TRBJ1-1,TRBV5-4,TRBD1,CASSLRQGMGKTEAFF
TRBJ1-2,TRBV10-3,.,CAISAILTLKDYGYTF
TRBJ2-2,TRBV27,TRBD1,CASSFVPGQGALNFTGELFF
TRBJ2-6,TRBV7-2,.,CASSPLWGNSGANVLTF
TRBJ2-2,TRBV11-2,.,CASSLVNGGNTGELFF
TRBJ2-6,TRBV28,.,CASTRSSSADSGANVLTF
TRBJ2-6,TRBV29-1,TRBD2,CSVGPSGLAGPSSGANVLTF
TRBJ2-7,TRBV30,.,CAWSPGGGFYEQYF
TRBJ2-5,TRBV29-1,.,CSALSGKETQYF
TRBJ2-1,TRBV5-1,.,CASSLVGFNEQFF
TRBJ1-2,TRBV7-2,.,CASSLDAGQVFGYTF
TRBJ1-4,TRBV5-1,.,CASSLASGGWVEKLFF
TRBJ1-1,TRBV7-8,TRBD1,CASSWDRGLSGLNTEAFF
TRBJ2-7,TRBV13,.,CASSGQGFEQYF
TRBJ2-1,TRBV7-3,.,CASSAFQGGEQFF
TRBJ2-1,TRBV15,TRBD2,CATSREPPRGAGGGNEQFF
TRBJ2-3,TRBV28,.,CASSFSSTPVTDTQYF
TRBJ2-1,TRBV19,TRBD2,CASSSPGETSEPSDEQFF
TRBJ2-7,TRBV9,.,CASSVAPSYEQYF
TRBJ1-1,TRBV5-1,.,CASSPDWGTEAFF
TRBJ2-5,TRBV18,.,CASSPRRGATETQYF
TRBJ2-7,TRBV4-2,.,CASREGGNSYEQYF
TRBJ2-4,TRBV7-9,TRBD1,CASSPTGIDIQYF
TRBJ2-1,TRBV2,.,CASKEGTSNNEQFF
TRBJ1-5,TRBV6-6,.,CASSLKAYSNQPQHF
TRBJ1-1,TRBV5-1,TRBD1,CASSFQGEATEAFF
TRBJ1-3,TRBV6-1,TRBD1,CASSALLGGTGTISGNTIYF
TRBJ2-5,TRBV10-2,.,CASSELGARQETQYF
TRBJ2-7,TRBV18,.,CASSLGQASYEQYF
TRBJ2-2,TRBV18,TRBD2,CASSPPAGRDTGELFF
TRBJ1-4,TRBV30,.,CAWSSTTNEKLFF
TRBJ2-6,TRBV19,.,CASSIAFGRRLGPGANVLTF
TRBJ2-7,TRBV14,.,CASSRREGFGQYF
TRBJ1-1,TRBV30,.,CAWSSWGRSNTEAFF
TRBJ2-3,TRBV5-8,.,CASSLDISTDTQYF
TRBJ2-1,TRBV9,TRBD2,CASSVAPLAENNEQFF
TRBJ1-5,TRBV19,.,CASSFKWGNNQPQHF
TRBJ2-7,TRBV7-9,.,CASSWADNPYEQYF
TRBJ2-7,TRBV6-5,.,CASSRLDSEQYF
TRBJ1-5,TRBV7-9,.,CASSPSGGGADQPQHF
TRBJ1-2,TRBV5-1,TRBD1,CASSRHGTGGVNYGYTF
TRBJ2-7,TRBV2,.,CASRTDSYEQYF
TRBJ1-2,TRBV7-9,TRBD1,CASSRTGVSGYTF
TRBJ2-5,TRBV2,.,CASRSGLTETQYF
TRBJ1-2,TRBV5-4,.,CAIKTRNTYTF
TRBJ1-4,TRBV7-9,.,CASSLSSSEKLFF
TRBJ1-4,TRBV25-1,.,CASSEGLGTAGKLFF
TRBJ1-2,TRBV29-1,.,CSVEERQPGYGYTF
TRBJ2-7,TRBV7-7,TRBD1,CASSEGARGEQYF